One TCR beta chain is described in this entry. This clone appeared a single time. Its target antigen remains unknown. One end of the junction varies from germline; a read error may be responsible. Using the immunoSEQ hsTCRbeta Kit, TCR beta CDR3 regions were sequenced from DNA. The study's processing was this. TCR sequencing data were analysed with the ImmunoSEQ Analyzer. T cell clonality was calculated on productive rearrangements as 1 minus Pielou's evenness. To measure T cell diversity, the inverse Simpson index was applied to productive templates. T cell density was TCR beta template counts normalized to usable DNA, estimated by amplifying and sequencing housekeeping genes. Two-sided Kruskal-Wallis tests were used to compare TCR metrics between histologic stages. Entries here come from immuneACCESS through TCRdb and include only in-frame sequences with V and J called. Some clones fail to appear in such tables; in the studies checked, an unresolved V gene covers under half of the shortfall, and the cause of the remainder is unknown. Clone size and V and J calls were adopted from that table, with D and trimming inferred from the DNA. This sample gives roughly 2,700 clones in total; 85% to 90% of them show up just once. The ten largest clones add up to 7.5% to 9% of the sample.

This sample was included in a study of immune evolution from preneoplasia to lung adenocarcinoma (dated by TCRdb to about 2021). Regarding the research as a whole: Immune contexture across lung adenocarcinoma precursors and invasive adenocarcinoma was profiled using immune gene expression, TCR sequencing and multiplex immunofluorescence. Resected precursor lesions (AAH, AIS, MIA) and invasive adenocarcinomas were compared against paired morphologically normal lung tissue. The sample size depended on which specimens were available, not on a prior power calculation. The immune data were integrated with whole exome sequencing and methylation data obtained from the same cohort of nodules. A total of approximately 48 patients with pulmonary nodules who underwent surgical resection were included in the overall cohort. A total of some 51 patients contributed TCR sequencing data. It was reported in the study that 85 to 120 samples were used for TCR sequencing. POLYSOLVER was used to infer Class I HLA alleles from exome data, and LOHHLA was used to detect allele-specific HLA loss. The paper as a whole reports these results and caveats: The findings rested on association rather than direct causation, and larger cohorts with long-term follow-up and longitudinal biopsies were considered necessary. All patients were from Japan and China, so applicability to Western populations was uncertain. Top T cell clone frequencies were highest in normal lung and appeared to decrease progressively from AAH through AIS, MIA and invasive adenocarcinoma. Clonality was highest in normal lung, while later-stage lesions appeared to show lower clonality but higher T cell density and diversity.

Taken from the germline V gene, the CDR1 and CDR2 loops are SGHVS and FQNEAQ. Taken from cysteine to phenylalanine, the CDR3 has 15 residues. Of the read, only the CDR3 DNA is kept; its 45 bases are in frame from base 1. Between the mid-2010s and the late 2010s, the patients underwent resection in either Japan or China. Histologic diagnosis of each case was confirmed independently by two lung cancer pathologists on H&E slides. The AllPrep DNA/RNA FFPE Kit was used to isolate DNA from FFPE tissue. The sample comprised FFPE adjacent normal lung tissue. The rearrangement combines TRBV7-8 with TRBJ2-3; 10 central nucleotides agree with TRBD2. The TCR sequence derives from a person aged 55-80 years with lung adenocarcinoma. At the DNA level, the sequence is TGTGCCAGCAGCCTAGCGGGGGATCCGGGAGATACGCAGTATTTT. This sequence encodes CASSLAGDPGDTQYF. Beyond the CDR3, the reference TRBV7-8 and TRBJ2-3 genes provide the residues; the full variable domain reads: GAGVSQSPRYKVAKRGQDVALRCDPISGHVSLFWYQQALGQGPEFLTYFQNEAQLDKSGLPSDRFFAERPEGSVSTLKIQRTQQEDSAVYLCASSLAGDPGDTQYFGPGTRLTVL.